A single sample gave rise to the 10 T cell receptor beta chains below, sequenced in a study of T-cell reconstitution after alpha-beta-depleted transplantation in children. Unique molecular identifiers were incorporated into the prepared TCRbeta library. TCRdb re-analysed the PCR reads in MiXCR, keeping a single row per CDR3 protein. The table lists 700,000 to 950,000 distinct CDR3 sequences, 15% to 20% of them singletons. The material sequenced was PBMCs, mostly from graft donor cells, taken 360 days after TCRalphabeta/CD19-depleted stem cell transplant. These receptor sequences come from a male patient aged 10 to 17 who had a stem cell transplant for acute lymphoblastic leukemia, so the T cells may come from the graft donor.

The chain recombines TRBV10-3 with TRBJ2-1; D is uncertain. This CDR3 has 15 amino acids. Germline V gives CDR1 ENHRY, CDR2 SYGVKD. Trimming took 2 bases from V and 5 from J, leaving 13 bases between them. The CDR3: CAISEIGVSDNEQFF. CDR3 coding DNA: TGTGCCATCAGTGAGATTGGGGTATCGGACAATGAGCAGTTCTTC.

The V call is TRBV11-2, the J call TRBJ2-2; D tentatively fits TRBD1 or TRBD2 (5 bases each). Germline V gene sequence: CDR1 SGHAT, CDR2 FQNNGV. There are 15 residues in the CDR3. Trimming took 1 base from V and 4 from J, leaving 10 bases between them. In DNA form, the CDR3 reads TGTGCCAGCAGCTTAGGGGTGGGGGTCACCGGGGAGCTGTTTTTT. It translates to CASSLGVGVTGELFF.

The chain is built from TRBV29-1 and TRBJ1-2; 11 bases match TRBD1. Germline loops: CDR1 SQVTM, CDR2 ANQGSEA. The CDR3 totals 15 residues. The ends lost 7 bases at V and 0 bases at J; junction bases unmatched: 7. The CDR3 spells CSAGTGGSSNYGYTF. The CDR3 DNA reads TGCAGCGCCGGGACAGGGGGATCCTCTAACTATGGCTACACCTTC.

There are a few counts of this clonotype. V and J are TRBV18 and TRBJ2-2, with D uncertain. V dropped 8 bases and J dropped 0 bases, with 13 bases sitting between them. The CDR3 has 15 residues. The V gene's germline CDR1 is KGHSH and CDR2 LQKENI. This CDR3 is CASQTDPTNTGELFF. CDR3 nucleotide sequence: TGTGCCAGCCAAACGGACCCAACGAACACCGGGGAGCTGTTTTTT.

The chain combines TRBV7-3 with TRBJ2-1, with 9 bases aligning to TRBD2. The CDR3 spans 16 residues. The V gene end was trimmed by 3 bases and the J gene end by 6 bases; junction bases not matched to a gene: 9. Germline CDR1 reads SGHTA; CDR2 reads FQGTGA. Here the CDR3 reads CASSLMGGLASNEQFF. The CDR3 DNA is TGTGCCAGCAGCTTGATGGGGGGACTAGCTTCCAATGAGCAGTTCTTC.

The genes are TRBV7-6 and TRBJ2-7; 7 bases map to TRBD1. Trimming cost V 0 bases and J 5 bases; bases outside gene matches: 7. Germline V gene sequence: CDR1 SGHVS, CDR2 FNYEAQ. The CDR3 totals 15 residues. CDR3 sequence (DNA): TGTGCCAGCAGCTTAGCAGACAGGGTTGGACACGAGCAGTACTTC. Its protein product is CASSLADRVGHEQYF.

The chain employs TRBV27 and TRBJ2-1; no reliable D call. CDR1 is MNHEY, CDR2 SMNVEV, per germline (reference sequence). Between the trimmed V and J ends, which lost 5 bases and 7 bases, there was a span of 15 bases. CDR3 length equals 14 residues. The CDR3 DNA reads TGTGCCAGCAGTCCCACGAGACCGAAAAATGAGCAGTTCTTC. It codes for CASSPTRPKNEQFF.

V usage is TRBV6-1 and J usage is TRBJ1-2; D is possibly TRBD1 (6 bases). V lost 6 bases and J 2 bases, leaving 10 bases between the germline ends. Germline lookup yields CDR1 MNHNS and CDR2 SASEGT. The CDR3 has 13 amino acids. This chain's CDR3 is CASRVTGNYGYTF. As DNA, the CDR3 is TGTGCCAGCAGGGTAACAGGGAACTATGGCTACACCTTC.

In this sample, this clonotype turned up a few times. This chain links TRBV2 with TRBJ2-1; 10 bases match TRBD1. This CDR3 is 15 amino acids long. With 1 base clipped from V and 8 bases from J, the junction kept 5 bases outside the gene matches. Per germline, CDR1 SNHLY and CDR2 FYNNEI. CDR3 in amino acids: CASSEGDRGFDEQFF. CDR3 DNA sequence: TGTGCCAGCAGTGAAGGGGACAGGGGTTTCGATGAGCAGTTCTTC.

This clonotype was counted ten times or more. The chain carries TRBV12-3 or TRBV12-4 and TRBJ1-1; 7 bases are shared with TRBD1. J gave up 3 bases and V 7 bases, and 8 bases lay outside the gene matches. The CDR3 totals 14 residues. The CDR3 protein is CASILTGIYTEAFF. The CDR3 DNA sequence: TGTGCCAGCATTCTGACAGGGATTTACACTGAAGCTTTCTTT.